The 26 T cell receptor beta chains below all came from one sample that was sequenced in a study of OX40 agonist ivuxolimab in advanced cancers. Libraries were prepared by immunoSEQ multiplex PCR; TCRdb keeps only in-frame clonotypes and omits some of them. The data hold some 70,000 clones, with 86% observed a single time. The source was CD4+ or CD8+ T cells sorted from blood, collected in a trial of the OX40 agonist ivuxolimab. The receptors come from an adult with an advanced solid tumor such as melanoma, head and neck, liver or kidney cancer.

The chain carries TRBV6-5 and TRBJ1-5; D remains unclear. The V end lost 5 bases, the J end lost 0 bases, and 11 bases lay between the germline ends. The CDR3 runs to 15 residues. Germline values: CDR1 MNHEY, CDR2 SVGAGI. The CDR3 nucleotides are TGTGCCAGCAGTCCATTCATCGATAGCAATCAGCCCCAGCATTTT. Translated: CASSPFIDSNQPQHF.

This sequence joins TRBV7-2 and TRBJ2-7; D might be TRBD1 or TRBD2, each matching 5 bases. CDR1 and CDR2 from the germline V gene are SGHTA and FQGNSA. Trimming cost V 3 bases and J 2 bases, with 17 bases left between them. CDR3 size: 16 residues. CDR3 amino acids: CASSLASGTATYEQYF. The CDR3 DNA reads TGTGCCAGCAGCTTGGCCTCCGGGACCGCAACCTACGAGCAGTACTTC.

This chain joins TRBV21-1 and TRBJ2-7; TRBD2, the table's D call, was not compared with the DNA. TRBV21-1 is a pseudogene segment. The CDR3 contains 16 residues. CDR3 amino acids: CARFFSVTHGVYEQYF. In DNA form, the CDR3 reads TGTGCACGGTTTTTCTCGGTCACCCATGGAGTTTACGAGCAGTACTTC.

The gene calls are TRBV6-6 and TRBJ2-1, with D uncertain. V dropped 0 bases and J dropped 6 bases, with 6 bases sitting between them. The CDR3 has 13 amino acids. Germline CDR1 MNHNY, CDR2 SVGAGI (reference sequence). CDR3 in amino acids: CASSYSGSNEQFF. Here the CDR3 DNA reads TGTGCCAGCAGTTACTCGGGGTCCAATGAGCAGTTCTTC.

This chain joins TRBV7-2 and TRBJ1-1; weak D call: TRBD1 (6 bases). With 5 bases removed from V and 11 bases from J, the gap between germline ends came to 21 bases. The CDR3 is 14 residues long. Per the germline V gene, CDR1 is SGHTA and CDR2 is FQGNSA. CDR3 coding DNA: TGTGCCAGCAGCGAGCAGCCCCAGGGGCCAACGGCTTTCTTT. It codes for CASSEQPQGPTAFF. Using reference TRBV7-2 and TRBJ1-1 for the parts outside the CDR3, the full variable domain is GAGVSQSPSNKVTEKGKDVELRCDPISGHTALYWYRQSLGQGLEFLIYFQGNSAPDKSGLPSDRFSAERTGGSVSTLTIQRTQQEDSAVYLCASSEQPQGPTAFFGQGTRLTVV.

The chain uses TRBV29-1 and TRBJ1-2; D uncertain. Per the germline V gene, CDR1 is SQVTM and CDR2 is ANQGSEA. The CDR3 extends over 11 amino acids. CDR3 nucleotide sequence: TGCACCACCGTCGAAAACTATGGCTACACCTTC. Residues: CTTVENYGYTF.

V gene TRBV19 combines with J gene TRBJ1-2, with 7 bases fitting TRBD1. V shed 9 bases, J shed 4 bases, and the junction held 11 bases outside the gene matches. CDR1 and CDR2 from the germline V gene are LNHDA and SQIVND (reference sequence). The CDR3 has 14 residues. The CDR3 protein is CASESGTASYGYTF. CDR3 nucleotide sequence: TGTGCCAGCGAATCCGGGACAGCATCCTATGGCTACACCTTC.

The sample holds one count of this clone. The chain links TRBV27 to TRBJ1-4; 7 bases line up with TRBD1. This CDR3 contains 14 residues. Germline CDR1 MNHEY, CDR2 SMNVEV (reference sequence). J was trimmed by 5 bases and V by 3 bases; bases with no gene match: 3. The CDR3 spells CASSFATGNEKLFF. The CDR3 coding sequence is TGTGCCAGCAGTTTCGCGACAGGGAATGAAAAACTGTTTTTT.

CDR3 DNA: TGCGCCAGCAGCTCGGACAGTAGCACAGATACGCAGTATTTT. Protein sequence: CASSSDSSTDTQYF. The rearrangement joins TRBV5-1 to TRBJ2-3, with TRBD1 as a possible D gene (6 bases). V dropped 3 bases and J dropped 0 bases, with 8 bases sitting between them. In germline, CDR1 is SGHRS, CDR2 YFSETQ. This CDR3 has 14 residues. Together with reference TRBV5-1 and TRBJ2-3, the CDR3 gives the full variable domain: KAGVTQTPRYLIKTRGQQVTLSCSPISGHRSVSWYQQTPGQGLQFLFEYFSETQRNKGNFPGRFSGRQFSNSRSEMNVSTLELGDSALYLCASSSDSSTDTQYFGPGTRLTVL.

This chain joins TRBV4-1 and TRBJ2-3; D could derive from TRBD1 or TRBD2 (5 bases each). The CDR3 covers 16 residues. CDR1 and CDR2 (germline): MGHRA, YSYEKL. The V gene lost 0 bases and the J gene lost 0 bases, with 10 bases spanning the gap. Here the CDR3 reads CASSQDPGASTDTQYF. The CDR3 DNA is TGCGCCAGCAGCCAAGATCCCGGGGCTAGCACAGATACGCAGTATTTT.

J is TRBJ1-2 and V is TRBV5-4; D unresolved. Trimming took off 1 base at V and 8 bases at J, with 15 bases between the two ends. The CDR3 has 14 residues. Germline assignment: CDR1 SGHNT and CDR2 YYREEE (reference sequence). The DNA of the CDR3 is TGTGCCAGCAGCTTGAGGCGGGAGGCGTCGGGCTACACCTTC. This encodes CASSLRREASGYTF.

This clone was seen just once. This chain links TRBV15 with TRBJ1-5, with D unresolved. Trimming removed 4 bases at V and 0 bases at J, with 7 bases between. The CDR3 is 14 amino acids. CDR1 is LNHNV and CDR2 is YYDKDF in the germline V gene (reference sequence). Written as DNA, the CDR3 is TGTGCCACCAGCACTTTGAATAGCAATCAGCCCCAGCATTTT. Its translation: CATSTLNSNQPQHF. Based on the CDR3 plus reference TRBV15 and TRBJ1-5, the full variable domain is DAMVIQNPRYQVTQFGKPVTLSCSQTLNHNVMYWYQQKSSQAPKLLFHYYDKDFNNEADTPDNFQSRRPNTSFCFLDIRSPGLGDTAMYLCATSTLNSNQPQHFGDGTRLSIL.

This rearrangement joins TRBV19 to TRBJ1-4; no clear D. This CDR3 has 16 amino acids. Looked up from germline, CDR1 is LNHDA and CDR2 is SQIVND (reference sequence). Between the trimmed V and J ends, which lost 2 bases and 0 bases, there was a span of 10 bases. The CDR3 loop reads CASSIIMAATNEKLFF. CDR3 nucleotide sequence: TGTGCCAGTAGTATAATCATGGCAGCAACTAATGAAAAACTGTTTTTT.

The rearrangement uses TRBV7-3 and TRBJ1-3; D is undetermined. V lost 4 bases and J 0 bases, leaving 4 bases between the germline ends. CDR1 SGHTA and CDR2 FQGTGA come from the germline V gene. This CDR3 region has 13 residues. This CDR3 reads CASSSTSGNTIYF. The CDR3 nucleotides read TGTGCCAGCAGCTCAACCTCTGGAAACACCATATATTTT. Together with reference TRBV7-3 and TRBJ1-3, the CDR3 gives the full variable domain: GAGVSQTPSNKVTEKGKYVELRCDPISGHTALYWYRQSLGQGPEFLIYFQGTGAADDSGLPNDRFFAVRPEGSVSTLKIQRTERGDSAVYLCASSSTSGNTIYFGEGSWLTVV.

The chain has TRBV9 and TRBJ2-5; perhaps TRBD1 as D (5 bases). CDR3 length: 14 residues. Germline V gene lookup returns CDR1 SGDLS and CDR2 YYNGEE. V shed 3 bases and J shed 2 bases, with 11 bases lying between them. The CDR3 reads CASSEGQKQETQYF. In DNA, the CDR3 is TGTGCCAGCAGCGAGGGGCAGAAGCAAGAGACCCAGTACTTC.

In this sample, this clone turned up once. The CDR3 DNA is TGTGCCAGCTCACACAGACAGGGGGCAGGTAAAACTGAAGCTTTCTTT. Translation: CASSHRQGAGKTEAFF. The chain combines TRBV18 with TRBJ1-1; 10 bases map to TRBD1. CDR3 length: 16 residues. Germline CDR1 and CDR2: KGHSH and LQKENI. V lost 4 bases to trimming and J lost 5 bases; unmatched junction nucleotides: 10.

This clone was found a few times. J is TRBJ1-1 and V is TRBV7-2; D is undetermined. Germline lookup yields CDR1 SGHTA and CDR2 FQGNSA. This CDR3 region has 13 residues. The V and J ends lost 3 bases and 1 base respectively, with 6 bases between them. The CDR3 nucleotides are TGTGCCAGCAGCTTCAACAGGAACACTGAAGCTTTCTTT. As protein: CASSFNRNTEAFF.

The rearrangement uses TRBV5-1 and TRBJ1-1; D remains unclear. The germline V gene has CDR1 SGHRS and CDR2 YFSETQ. The CDR3 has 11 residues. V was trimmed by 6 bases and J by 3 bases, leaving 6 bases between them. CDR3 sequence: CASKEDTEAFF. The CDR3, as DNA: TGCGCCAGCAAGGAGGACACTGAAGCTTTCTTT.

V is TRBV7-2 and J is TRBJ2-5, with 7 bases that match TRBD1. Germline loops: CDR1 SGHTA, CDR2 FQGNSA. The CDR3 contains 19 residues. J lost 3 bases, V lost 3 bases, and 19 bases had no gene match. CDR3 sequence (DNA): TGTGCCAGCAGCTTTAAATTCCATGGCAATAGACAGGGCAAAGAGACCCAGTACTTC. It codes for CASSFKFHGNRQGKETQYF.

The chain couples TRBV7-2 to TRBJ2-7; D remains ambiguous. The CDR3 consists of 12 residues. V dropped 1 base and J dropped 0 bases, with 1 base sitting between them. The germline gives CDR1 SGHTA, CDR2 FQGNSA. The CDR3 loop reads CASSLGSYEQYF. As DNA, the CDR3 is TGTGCCAGCAGCTTAGGCTCCTACGAGCAGTACTTC.

The V gene is TRBV21-1, the J gene TRBJ2-7. TRBV21-1 is designated a pseudogene. The CDR3 length is 14 residues. The CDR3 here is CASREARRFDEQYF. CDR3 bases: TGTGCCAGCAGGGAAGCCAGGAGATTCGACGAGCAGTACTTC.

V is TRBV7-2 and J is TRBJ1-4; 7 bases fit TRBD1. The length of the CDR3 is 13 residues. V trimming: 5 bases; J trimming: 7 bases; junction bases outside the gene matches: 4. Germline assignment: CDR1 SGHTA and CDR2 FQGNSA. In DNA, the CDR3 is TGTGCCAGCAGCCTACAGGGGAGTGAAAAACTGTTTTTT. Its translation is CASSLQGSEKLFF.

The genes are TRBV7-2 and TRBJ2-7; 7 bases match TRBD1. There are 15 residues in the CDR3. The V gene end was trimmed by 1 base and the J gene end by 3 bases; junction bases not matched to a gene: 6. The germline CDR1 and CDR2 sequences are SGHTA and FQGNSA. CDR3 in amino acids: CASSLGSGTDYEQYF. The DNA for the CDR3 is TGTGCCAGCAGCTTAGGGTCCGGGACAGACTACGAGCAGTACTTC.

The rearrangement joins TRBV5-4 to TRBJ1-4, with 8 positions matching TRBD1. Germline CDR1 SGHNT, CDR2 YYREEE (reference sequence). The CDR3 extends over 13 amino acids. V was pared by 2 bases and J by 6 bases, with 0 bases of the junction left unmatched. The chain's CDR3 is CASSLQGDEKLFF. CDR3 bases: TGTGCCAGCAGCTTACAGGGGGATGAAAAACTGTTTTTT.

This rearrangement joins TRBV6-5 to TRBJ1-3; D gene unclear. V was cut by 5 bases and J by 7 bases, with 12 bases left in between. This CDR3 is built from 13 residues. CDR1 is MNHEY, CDR2 SVGAGI, per germline. In nucleotides, the CDR3 is TGTGCCAGCAGTATCAGTTTTGGGAACACCATATATTTT. It translates to CASSISFGNTIYF.

The genes are TRBV6-1 and TRBJ1-1; TRBD1 agrees at 8 bases. This CDR3 comprises 16 residues. The J segment lost 1 base and the V segment lost 0 bases, leaving 4 bases of the junction unmatched. Germline CDR1 reads MNHNS; CDR2 reads SASEGT. The CDR3 coding sequence is TGTGCCAGCAGTGAAGCGCGAACAGGGGGGAACACTGAAGCTTTCTTT. Protein product: CASSEARTGGNTEAFF.